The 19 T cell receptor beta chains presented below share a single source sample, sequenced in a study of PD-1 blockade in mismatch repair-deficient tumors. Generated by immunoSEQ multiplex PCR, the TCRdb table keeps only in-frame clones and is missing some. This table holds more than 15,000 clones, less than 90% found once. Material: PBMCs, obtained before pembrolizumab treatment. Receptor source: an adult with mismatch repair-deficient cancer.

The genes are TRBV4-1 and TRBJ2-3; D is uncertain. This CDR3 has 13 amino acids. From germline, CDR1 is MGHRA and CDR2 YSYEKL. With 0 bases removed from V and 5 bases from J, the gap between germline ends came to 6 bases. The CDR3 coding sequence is TGCGCCAGCAGCCAAGAAGGGATAGATACGCAGTATTTT. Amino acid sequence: CASSQEGIDTQYF.

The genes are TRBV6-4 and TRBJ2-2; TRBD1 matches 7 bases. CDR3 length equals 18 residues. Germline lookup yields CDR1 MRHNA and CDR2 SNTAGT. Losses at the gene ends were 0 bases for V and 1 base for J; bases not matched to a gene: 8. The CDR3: CASSDSASGTVNTGELFF. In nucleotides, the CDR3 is TGTGCCAGCAGTGACTCCGCGTCGGGGACAGTGAACACCGGGGAGCTGTTTTTT.

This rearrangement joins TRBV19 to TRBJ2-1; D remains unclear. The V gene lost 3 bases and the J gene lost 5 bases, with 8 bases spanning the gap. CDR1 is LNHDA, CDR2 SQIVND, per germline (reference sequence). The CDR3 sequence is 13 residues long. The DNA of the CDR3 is TGTGCCAGTAGTATCGCTGGCGACAATGAGCAGTTCTTC. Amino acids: CASSIAGDNEQFF.

CDR3 sequence: CASSPGTSGHNEQFF. The CDR3 coding sequence is TGTGCCAGCAGCCCCGGGACTAGCGGTCACAATGAGCAGTTCTTC. The chain has TRBV27 and TRBJ2-1, with 11 positions matching TRBD2. This CDR3 has 15 amino acids. Germline values: CDR1 MNHEY, CDR2 SMNVEV (reference sequence). The J segment lost 5 bases and the V segment lost 6 bases, leaving 6 bases of the junction unmatched.

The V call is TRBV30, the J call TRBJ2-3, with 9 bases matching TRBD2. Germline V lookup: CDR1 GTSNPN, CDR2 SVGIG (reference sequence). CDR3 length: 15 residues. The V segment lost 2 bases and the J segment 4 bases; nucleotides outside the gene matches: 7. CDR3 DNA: TGTGCCTGGAGTATCTCGGGACTAGCCGCAGATACGCAGTATTTT. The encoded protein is CAWSISGLAADTQYF.

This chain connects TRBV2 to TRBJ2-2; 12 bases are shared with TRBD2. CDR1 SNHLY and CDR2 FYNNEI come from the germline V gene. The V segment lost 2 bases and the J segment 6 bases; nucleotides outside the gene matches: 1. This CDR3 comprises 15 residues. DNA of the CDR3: TGTGCCAGCAGTGAACTAGCGGGAGGGCCCGGGGAGCTGTTTTTT. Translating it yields CASSELAGGPGELFF. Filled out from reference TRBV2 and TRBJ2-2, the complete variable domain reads EPEVTQTPSHQVTQMGQEVILRCVPISNHLYFYWYRQILGQKVEFLVSFYNNEISEKSEIFDDQFSVERPDGSNFTLKIRSTKLEDSAMYFCASSELAGGPGELFFGEGSRLTVL.

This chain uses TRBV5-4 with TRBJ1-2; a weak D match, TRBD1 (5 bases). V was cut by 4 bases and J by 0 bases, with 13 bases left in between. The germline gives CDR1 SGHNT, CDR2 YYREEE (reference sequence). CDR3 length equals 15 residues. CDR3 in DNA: TGTGCCAGCAGCCCCGACGGGGGGGCTAACTATGGCTACACCTTC. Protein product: CASSPDGGANYGYTF.

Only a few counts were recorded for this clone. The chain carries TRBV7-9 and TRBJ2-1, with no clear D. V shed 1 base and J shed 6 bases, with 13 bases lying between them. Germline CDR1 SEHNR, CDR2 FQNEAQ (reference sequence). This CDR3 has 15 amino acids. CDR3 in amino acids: CASSLVRIESNEQFF. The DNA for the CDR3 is TGTGCCAGCAGCTTAGTCCGGATTGAAAGCAATGAGCAGTTCTTC.

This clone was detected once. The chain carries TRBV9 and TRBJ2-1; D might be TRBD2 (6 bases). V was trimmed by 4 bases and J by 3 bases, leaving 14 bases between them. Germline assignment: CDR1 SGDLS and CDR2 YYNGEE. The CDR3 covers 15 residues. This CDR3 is CASSPGGGGYNEQFF. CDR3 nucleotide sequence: TGTGCCAGCAGCCCCGGGGGAGGAGGCTACAATGAGCAGTTCTTC.

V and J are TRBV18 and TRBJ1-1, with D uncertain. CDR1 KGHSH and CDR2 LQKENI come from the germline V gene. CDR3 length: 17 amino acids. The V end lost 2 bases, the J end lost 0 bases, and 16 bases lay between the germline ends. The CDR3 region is CASSPSGRAGMNTEAFF. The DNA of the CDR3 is TGTGCCAGCTCACCAAGTGGTAGGGCCGGCATGAACACTGAAGCTTTCTTT. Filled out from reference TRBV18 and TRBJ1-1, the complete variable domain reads NAGVMQNPRHLVRRRGQEARLRCSPMKGHSHVYWYRQLPEEGLKFMVYLQKENIIDESGMPKERFSAEFPKEGPSILRIQQVVRGDSAAYFCASSPSGRAGMNTEAFFGQGTRLTVV.

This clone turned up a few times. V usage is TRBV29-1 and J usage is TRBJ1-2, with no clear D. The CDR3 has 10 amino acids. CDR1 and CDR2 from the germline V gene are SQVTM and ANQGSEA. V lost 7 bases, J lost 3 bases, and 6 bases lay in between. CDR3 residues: CSADDYGYTF. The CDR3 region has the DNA TGCAGCGCGGACGACTATGGCTACACCTTC. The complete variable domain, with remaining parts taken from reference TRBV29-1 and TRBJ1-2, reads SAVISQKPSRDICQRGTSLTIQCQVDSQVTMMFWYRQQPGQSLTLIATANQGSEATYESGFVIDKFPISRPNLTFSTLTVSNMSPEDSSIYLCSADDYGYTFGSGTRLTVV.

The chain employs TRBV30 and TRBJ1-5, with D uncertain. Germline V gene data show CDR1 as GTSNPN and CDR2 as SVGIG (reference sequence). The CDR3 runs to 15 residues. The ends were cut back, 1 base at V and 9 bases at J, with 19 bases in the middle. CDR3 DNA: TGTGCCTGGAGTGCTGGACGTCTCAACTTAGGGCCCCAGCATTTT. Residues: CAWSAGRLNLGPQHF. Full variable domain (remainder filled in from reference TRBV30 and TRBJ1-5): SQTIHQWPATLVQPVGSPLSLECTVEGTSNPNLYWYRQAAGRGLQLLFYSVGIGQISSEVPQNLSASRPQDRQFILSSKKLLLSDSGFYLCAWSAGRLNLGPQHFGDGTRLSIL.

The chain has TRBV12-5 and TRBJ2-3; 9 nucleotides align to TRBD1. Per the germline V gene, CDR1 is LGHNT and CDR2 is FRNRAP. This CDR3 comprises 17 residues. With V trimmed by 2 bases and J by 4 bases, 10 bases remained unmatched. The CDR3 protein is CASGLQAGTGWADTQYF. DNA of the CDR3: TGTGCTAGTGGTTTGCAGGCCGGGACAGGGTGGGCAGATACGCAGTATTTT.

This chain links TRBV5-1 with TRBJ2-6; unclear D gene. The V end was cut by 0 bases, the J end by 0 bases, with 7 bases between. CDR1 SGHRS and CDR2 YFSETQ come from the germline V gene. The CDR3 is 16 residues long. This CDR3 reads CASSLGSISGANVLTF. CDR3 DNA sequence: TGCGCCAGCAGCTTGGGGAGTATCTCTGGGGCCAACGTCCTGACTTTC.

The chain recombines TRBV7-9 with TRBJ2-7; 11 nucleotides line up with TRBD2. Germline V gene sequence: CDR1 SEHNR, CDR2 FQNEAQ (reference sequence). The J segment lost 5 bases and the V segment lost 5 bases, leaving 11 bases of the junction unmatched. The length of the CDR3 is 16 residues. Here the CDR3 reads CASSPASLAGGNEQYF. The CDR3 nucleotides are TGTGCCAGCAGCCCGGCCAGCCTAGCGGGAGGTAACGAGCAGTACTTC.

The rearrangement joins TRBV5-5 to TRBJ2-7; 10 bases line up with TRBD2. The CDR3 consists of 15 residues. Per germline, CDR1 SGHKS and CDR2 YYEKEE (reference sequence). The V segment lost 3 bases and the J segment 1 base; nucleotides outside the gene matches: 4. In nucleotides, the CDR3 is TGTGCCAGCAGCTACGGACTAGCGGCTTCCTACGAGCAGTACTTC. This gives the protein CASSYGLAASYEQYF. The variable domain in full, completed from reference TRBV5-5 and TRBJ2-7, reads DAGVTQSPTHLIKTRGQQVTLRCSPISGHKSVSWYQQVLGQGPQFIFQYYEKEERGRGNFPDRFSARQFPNYSSELNVNALLLGDSALYLCASSYGLAASYEQYFGPGTRLTVT.

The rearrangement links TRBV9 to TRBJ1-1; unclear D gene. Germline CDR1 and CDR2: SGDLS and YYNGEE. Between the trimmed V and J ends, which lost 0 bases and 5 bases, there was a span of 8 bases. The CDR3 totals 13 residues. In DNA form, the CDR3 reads TGTGCCAGCAGCGTAGAGGTGGGGACTGAAGCTTTCTTT. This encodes CASSVEVGTEAFF. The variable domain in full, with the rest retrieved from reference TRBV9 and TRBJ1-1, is DSGVTQTPKHLITATGQRVTLRCSPRSGDLSVYWYQQSLDQGLQFLIQYYNGEERAKGNILERFSAQQFPDLHSELNLSSLELGDSALYFCASSVEVGTEAFFGQGTRLTVV.

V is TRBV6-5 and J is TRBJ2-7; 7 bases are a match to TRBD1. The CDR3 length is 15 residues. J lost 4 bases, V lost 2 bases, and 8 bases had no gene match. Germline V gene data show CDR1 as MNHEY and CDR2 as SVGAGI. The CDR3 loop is CASSYKGALPYEQYF. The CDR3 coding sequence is TGTGCCAGCAGTTACAAGGGGGCGCTCCCGTACGAGCAGTACTTC.

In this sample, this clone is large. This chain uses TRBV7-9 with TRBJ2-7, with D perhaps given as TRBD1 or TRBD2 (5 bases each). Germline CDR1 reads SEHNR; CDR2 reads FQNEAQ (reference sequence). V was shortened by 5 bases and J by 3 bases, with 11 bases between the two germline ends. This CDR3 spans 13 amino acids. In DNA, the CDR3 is TGTGCCAGCAGCCACGGGACGGACTACGAGCAGTACTTC. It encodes CASSHGTDYEQYF.